The next 32 T cell receptor beta chains were all read from a single sample in a study of blood T cells in healthy people across ages. Combining a sample-barcoded 5' primer with a J-beta primer mix, a second PCR ran for about 7 to 12 cycles. Each CDR3 protein gets one entry after TCRdb re-called the 5' RACE reads with MiXCR. The table shows some 920,000 distinct CDR3 sequences, with 51% occurring only once. The source material was blood. The receptors here all came from an older woman in good health.

To note about this clonotype: An end of the junction does not agree with germline; a read error may underlie this. The chain links TRBV20-1 to TRBJ2-1; D perhaps matches TRBD1 (6 bases). This CDR3 spans 14 amino acids. Germline CDR1 and CDR2: DFQATT and SNEGSKA (reference sequence). The CDR3, as DNA: TGCAGTCCCTTGGGACAAGGCCCCTACAGTGAGCAGTTCTTC. It yields the protein CSPLGQGPYSEQFF.

CDR3 bases: TGTGCCAGCAGGCCGAAGGACGCGGAAGATACGCAGTATTTT. Protein product: CASRPKDAEDTQYF. The chain carries TRBV5-5 and TRBJ2-3; D unresolved. The V end was cut by 5 bases, the J end by 5 bases, with 15 bases between. The CDR3 has 14 amino acids. Germline assignment: CDR1 SGHKS and CDR2 YYEKEE (reference sequence).

V is TRBV4-1 and J is TRBJ2-1; 11 bases align to TRBD2. The CDR3 runs 16 residues. V lost 1 base to trimming and J lost 6 bases; unmatched junction nucleotides: 5. The germline V gene encodes CDR1 MGHRA and CDR2 YSYEKL. The CDR3 sequence is CASSQGGTSGLNEQFF. CDR3 sequence (DNA): TGCGCCAGCAGCCAAGGTGGGACTAGCGGTCTCAATGAGCAGTTCTTC.

CDR3 bases: TGTGCCAGCAGCATAGGGCCAGTTGACAATGAGCAGTTCTTC. It codes for CASSIGPVDNEQFF. V usage is TRBV9 and J usage is TRBJ2-1, with D unclear. Looked up from germline, CDR1 is SGDLS and CDR2 is YYNGEE. This CDR3 has 14 amino acids. V lost 4 bases and J 5 bases, leaving 13 bases between the germline ends.

This clonotype showed up just a few times. This chain links TRBV10-3 with TRBJ2-7; D is unresolved. Trimming took off 10 bases at V and 1 base at J, with 14 bases between the two ends. CDR3 length: 13 amino acids. Germline-derived CDR1 and CDR2 are ENHRY and SYGVKD. As DNA, the CDR3 is TGTGCCAACAAGGGTTCTTCTTCCTACGAGCAGTACTTC. Its translation: CANKGSSSYEQYF.

This clonotype occurred many times. The CDR3 region is CSVVRQGGTQYF. In DNA form, the CDR3 reads TGCAGCGTTGTAAGACAGGGGGGGACCCAGTACTTC. This sequence joins TRBV29-1 and TRBJ2-5, with 9 nucleotides matching TRBD1. The CDR3 consists of 12 residues. CDR1 and CDR2 from the germline V gene are SQVTM and ANQGSEA. The trim removed 4 bases at V and 7 bases at J, leaving 4 bases unmatched.

V and J are TRBV20-1 and TRBJ2-5; 10 bases agree with TRBD1. This CDR3 region has 13 residues. Germline CDR1 reads DFQATT; CDR2 reads SNEGSKA (reference sequence). Trimming removed 6 bases from V and 4 bases from J; junction bases left unmatched: 5. The CDR3 nucleotides read TGCAGTGCCCGCGGGACAGGGGCAGAGACCCAGTACTTC. Translating it yields CSARGTGAETQYF.

The J gene is TRBJ1-2, the V gene TRBV5-5; D not certain. There are 14 residues in the CDR3. The germline CDR1 and CDR2 sequences are SGHKS and YYEKEE (reference sequence). Trimming removed 1 base at V and 6 bases at J, with 13 bases between. CDR3 sequence (DNA): TGTGCCAGCAGCTTGCAAGGGTTAGGGAATGGCTACACCTTC. Its protein product is CASSLQGLGNGYTF.

The chain recombines TRBV3-1 with TRBJ2-3, with 10 bases that match TRBD2. The CDR3 runs to 16 residues. Trimming removed 5 bases from V and 4 bases from J; junction bases left unmatched: 9. Per germline, CDR1 LGHDT and CDR2 YNNKEL (reference sequence). The CDR3 reads CASSNPSGRPADTQYF. The CDR3 DNA is TGTGCCAGCAGCAACCCTAGCGGGAGACCAGCAGATACGCAGTATTTT.

The chain couples TRBV27 to TRBJ2-3; D ambiguous. The CDR3 contains 16 residues. Trimming left V 3 bases short and J 2 bases short, with 15 bases between. Germline CDR1 MNHEY, CDR2 SMNVEV (reference sequence). The CDR3 here is CASSFDTPINTDTQYF. The CDR3 DNA follows: TGTGCCAGCAGTTTCGATACCCCGATCAACACAGATACGCAGTATTTT.

The rearrangement joins TRBV7-9 to TRBJ2-7, with 10 positions matching TRBD2. Germline CDR1 and CDR2: SEHNR and FQNEAQ (reference sequence). The CDR3 extends over 15 amino acids. Trimming at V came to 5 bases and at J to 2 bases, leaving 6 bases not matched to a gene. DNA for the CDR3: TGTGCCAGCAGCCCCGGGACTAGCGCGACCTACGAGCAGTACTTC. Its translation: CASSPGTSATYEQYF.

This clonotype was counted between two and nine times. Written as DNA, the CDR3 is TGCAGCGTTGACGAGAACTACGAGCAGTACTTC. Translation: CSVDENYEQYF. The chain couples TRBV29-1 to TRBJ2-7; D not certain. This CDR3 contains 11 residues. From germline, CDR1 is SQVTM and CDR2 ANQGSEA. Trimming cost V 3 bases and J 3 bases, with 6 bases left between them.

This clonotype came up a few times. The chain recombines TRBV20-1 with TRBJ2-5; TRBD2 matches 7 bases. This CDR3 is built from 16 residues. Germline V gene sequence: CDR1 DFQATT, CDR2 SNEGSKA (reference sequence). J gave up 1 base and V 3 bases, and 11 bases lay outside the gene matches. For the CDR3, the DNA is TGCAGTGCTAGGGCCCCAGGAGCGGGGTTCCAAGAGACCCAGTACTTC. It encodes CSARAPGAGFQETQYF.

J is TRBJ2-2 and V is TRBV2, with unresolved D. The CDR3 totals 12 residues. Per the germline V gene, CDR1 is SNHLY and CDR2 is FYNNEI. The V end was cut by 6 bases, the J end by 9 bases, with 11 bases between. In DNA form, the CDR3 reads TGTGCCAGCAGCAAACTTCCTCGGGAGCTGTTTTTT. It specifies CASSKLPRELFF.

The gene calls are TRBV3-1 and TRBJ1-1; no clear D gene. The V gene lost 4 bases and the J gene lost 5 bases, with 23 bases spanning the gap. This CDR3 is 17 amino acids long. CDR1 LGHDT and CDR2 YNNKEL come from the germline V gene (reference sequence). The CDR3 reads CASSPEPSSRLSTEAFF. As DNA, the CDR3 is TGTGCCAGCAGCCCAGAACCTTCCTCCCGTCTTTCTACTGAAGCTTTCTTT.

The rearrangement joins TRBV5-1 to TRBJ2-5, with 7 nucleotides matching TRBD1. The V gene end was trimmed by 3 bases and the J gene end by 3 bases; junction bases not matched to a gene: 5. Germline CDR1 is SGHRS and CDR2 is YFSETQ. This CDR3 contains 14 residues. As DNA, the CDR3 is TGCGCCAGCAGCTCCCCCGGGACAGAAGAGACCCAGTACTTC. Amino acids: CASSSPGTEETQYF.

This clonotype occurred a few times. V usage is TRBV30 and J usage is TRBJ1-2; D is perhaps TRBD1 (6 bases). V was pared by 1 base and J by 10 bases, with 16 bases between. This CDR3 spans 13 amino acids. Germline V CDR1 and CDR2: GTSNPN, SVGIG (reference sequence). The CDR3 here is CAWSGDLRGVYTF. The CDR3 nucleotides read TGTGCCTGGAGTGGGGATCTCAGGGGAGTCTACACCTTC. Looking up the rest from reference TRBV30 and TRBJ1-2 gives the full variable domain: SQTIHQWPATLVQPVGSPLSLECTVEGTSNPNLYWYRQAAGRGLQLLFYSVGIGQISSEVPQNLSASRPQDRQFILSSKKLLLSDSGFYLCAWSGDLRGVYTFGSGTRLTVV.

The gene calls are TRBV7-2 and TRBJ2-7; 10 bases align to TRBD2. Trimming took 3 bases from V and 4 from J; bases not matched to a gene: 3. This CDR3 spans 14 amino acids. CDR1 is SGHTA and CDR2 is FQGNSA in the germline V gene. For the CDR3, the DNA is TGTGCCAGCAGCTTTCTAGCGGGAGCGTACGAGCAGTACTTC. This codes for CASSFLAGAYEQYF.

The chain carries TRBV27 and TRBJ2-1, with 7 bases matching TRBD2. From germline, CDR1 is MNHEY and CDR2 SMNVEV (reference sequence). CDR3 size: 14 residues. V lost 4 bases to trimming and J lost 6 bases; unmatched junction nucleotides: 6. The chain's CDR3 is CASSSGRAINEQFF. DNA for the CDR3: TGTGCCAGCAGTTCGGGGAGGGCCATCAATGAGCAGTTCTTC.

This clonotype was observed a few times. The chain employs TRBV7-9 and TRBJ2-7; D is undetermined. The germline V gene has CDR1 SEHNR and CDR2 FQNEAQ (reference sequence). This CDR3 spans 12 amino acids. Trimming removed 5 bases at V and 1 base at J, with 6 bases between. The CDR3 here is CASSVTSYEQYF. Written as DNA, the CDR3 is TGTGCCAGCAGCGTGACTTCCTACGAGCAGTACTTC. Using reference TRBV7-9 and TRBJ2-7 for the parts outside the CDR3, the full variable domain is DTGVSQNPRHKITKRGQNVTFRCDPISEHNRLYWYRQTLGQGPEFLTYFQNEAQLEKSRLLSDRFSAERPKGSFSTLEIQRTEQGDSAMYLCASSVTSYEQYFGPGTRLTVT.

The chain uses TRBV7-9 and TRBJ2-7; 7 positions agree with TRBD1. Germline CDR1 reads SEHNR; CDR2 reads FQNEAQ (reference sequence). The CDR3 length is 14 residues. CDR3 amino acids: CAATSNGQGDEQYF. CDR3 coding DNA: TGTGCAGCTACGTCGAACGGCCAGGGGGACGAGCAGTACTTC.

This clonotype was observed a handful of times. The chain employs TRBV5-1 and TRBJ2-7; D remains ambiguous. This CDR3 contains 15 residues. CDR1 and CDR2 (germline): SGHRS, YFSETQ. V shed 0 bases and J shed 2 bases, with 12 bases lying between them. CDR3 amino acids: CASSLALDPTYEQYF. The CDR3 coding sequence is TGCGCCAGCAGCTTGGCCCTTGACCCTACCTACGAGCAGTACTTC.

This rearrangement joins TRBV29-1 to TRBJ2-1; D is perhaps TRBD2 (6 bases). The V gene lost 5 bases and the J gene lost 0 bases, with 11 bases spanning the gap. The CDR3 runs 14 residues. Germline CDR1 is SQVTM and CDR2 is ANQGSEA. The DNA of the CDR3 is TGCAGCGTTTTCGGGGACTCCTCCTACAATGAGCAGTTCTTC. This codes for CSVFGDSSYNEQFF.

This clonotype was detected only a few times. V and J are TRBV3-1 and TRBJ1-1, with D tentatively TRBD1 (5 bases). Germline CDR1 reads LGHDT; CDR2 reads YNNKEL (reference sequence). The CDR3 runs to 15 residues. Trimming took 3 bases from V and 3 from J, leaving 14 bases between them. The CDR3: CASSQRRRGDTEAFF. Written as DNA, the CDR3 is TGTGCCAGCAGCCAGCGGAGGAGGGGCGACACTGAAGCTTTCTTT.

The CDR3 region is CASGLAPTGELFF. The DNA for the CDR3 is TGTGCCAGTGGACTAGCACCGACCGGGGAGCTGTTTTTT. This chain connects TRBV6-6 to TRBJ2-2; the match to TRBD2 covers 8 bases. CDR1 MNHNY and CDR2 SVGAGI come from the germline V gene (reference sequence). This CDR3 comprises 13 residues. Losses at the gene ends were 9 bases for V and 5 bases for J; bases not matched to a gene: 5.

The sample holds a few counts of this clonotype. The chain combines TRBV6-2 or TRBV6-3 with TRBJ2-5; no clear D. Germline values: CDR1 MNHEY, CDR2 SVGEGT. This CDR3 has 16 amino acids. V shed 4 bases and J shed 0 bases, with 15 bases lying between them. The CDR3 region is CASSFSSGPYQETQYF. The CDR3 nucleotides are TGTGCCAGCAGTTTTAGCAGTGGCCCGTACCAAGAGACCCAGTACTTC.

This clonotype was seen more than once but under ten times. The J gene is TRBJ2-7, the V gene TRBV3-1, with D tentatively TRBD2 (5 bases). The V end lost 2 bases, the J end lost 0 bases, and 8 bases lay between the germline ends. CDR3 length equals 14 residues. Germline CDR1 is LGHDT and CDR2 is YNNKEL (reference sequence). The CDR3 coding sequence is TGTGCCAGCAGCCAAAATCGGGACTCCTACGAGCAGTACTTC. Its translation: CASSQNRDSYEQYF.

There are a few counts of this clonotype. V gene TRBV7-2 combines with J gene TRBJ2-1, with D perhaps TRBD2 (6 bases). Between the trimmed V and J ends, which lost 7 bases and 9 bases, there was a span of 19 bases. Germline V gene lookup returns CDR1 SGHTA and CDR2 FQGNSA. The CDR3 runs to 14 residues. In nucleotides, the CDR3 is TGTGCCAGCAACCCACTGCGGGATATGAGTGAGCAGTTCTTC. This gives the protein CASNPLRDMSEQFF.

This clonotype was detected only a few times. This chain uses TRBV9 with TRBJ1-2, with D tentatively TRBD1 (5 bases). The V and J ends lost 4 bases and 8 bases respectively, with 15 bases between them. This CDR3 spans 13 amino acids. Germline assignment: CDR1 SGDLS and CDR2 YYNGEE. The DNA for the CDR3 is TGTGCCAGCAGCCCGACGGGGGTCGAAGGCTACACCTTC. Translating gives CASSPTGVEGYTF.

Points on this clonotype: Germline is not matched at one junction end, which may reflect a read error. This sequence joins TRBV20-1 and TRBJ2-5; 7 nucleotides line up with TRBD2. Germline-derived CDR1 and CDR2 are DFQATT and SNEGSKA (reference sequence). This CDR3 is built from 15 residues. The CDR3 reads CSARGRGRVEEAQYF. CDR3 DNA sequence: TGCAGTGCTAGAGGGCGCGGGAGAGTCGAAGAGGCCCAGTACTTC.

V and J are TRBV7-9 and TRBJ1-2; D is ambiguous. This CDR3 is 13 amino acids long. Germline V lookup: CDR1 SEHNR, CDR2 FQNEAQ (reference sequence). V was cut by 3 bases and J by 3 bases, with 8 bases left in between. The CDR3 nucleotides are TGTGCCAGCAGCTTCGAGGAGGACTATGGCTACACCTTC. Translated: CASSFEEDYGYTF.

CDR3 residues: CASSRSGLAGGLWNTDTQYF. The CDR3 DNA reads TGTGCCAGCAGCCGCTCGGGACTAGCGGGAGGACTATGGAACACAGATACGCAGTATTTT. The V call is TRBV3-1, the J call TRBJ2-3; 15 bases match TRBD2. The CDR3 covers 20 residues. The V gene end was trimmed by 4 bases and the J gene end by 2 bases; junction bases not matched to a gene: 13. The germline V gene encodes CDR1 LGHDT and CDR2 YNNKEL (reference sequence).